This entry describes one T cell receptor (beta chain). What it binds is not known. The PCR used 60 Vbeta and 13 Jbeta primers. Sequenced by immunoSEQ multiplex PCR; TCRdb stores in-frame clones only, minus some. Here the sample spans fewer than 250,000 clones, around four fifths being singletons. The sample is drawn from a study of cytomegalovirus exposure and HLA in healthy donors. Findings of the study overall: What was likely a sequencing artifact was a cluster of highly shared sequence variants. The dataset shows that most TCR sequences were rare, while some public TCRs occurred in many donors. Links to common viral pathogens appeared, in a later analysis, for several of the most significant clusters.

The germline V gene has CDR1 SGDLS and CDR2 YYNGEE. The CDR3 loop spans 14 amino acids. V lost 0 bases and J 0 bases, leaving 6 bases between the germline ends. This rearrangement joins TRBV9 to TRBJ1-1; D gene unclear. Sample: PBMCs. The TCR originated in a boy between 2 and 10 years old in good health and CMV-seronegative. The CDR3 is CASSVGGMNTEAFF. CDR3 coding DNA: TGTGCCAGCAGCGTAGGAGGGATGAACACTGAAGCTTTCTTT.